Presented here are 3 T cell receptor beta chains from one specimen sequenced in a study of blood T cell repertoires in COVID-19. The method was immunoSEQ multiplex PCR; TCRdb's version includes in-frame clones alone and lacks a portion of them. The table records 85,000 to 130,000 clones, over 80% of them present only once. The sample taken for sequencing was peripheral blood. These receptor sequences come from a man aged 50 or older with acute or convalescent COVID-19.

There are a few counts of this clone. J is TRBJ2-1 and V is TRBV24-1; D is possibly TRBD2 (5 bases). With 1 base removed from V and 6 bases from J, the gap between germline ends came to 15 bases. Germline-derived CDR1 and CDR2 are KGHDR and SFDVKD. This CDR3 is 16 amino acids long. The CDR3 DNA is TGTGCCACCAGTGATTTTGGGCCAGGCGGGTCCAATGAGCAGTTCTTC. Its protein is CATSDFGPGGSNEQFF.

This clone has just a few counts. V and J are TRBV19 and TRBJ2-7; D may be TRBD2 (6 bases). In germline, CDR1 is LNHDA, CDR2 SQIVND (reference sequence). The CDR3 length is 11 residues. Deletions cut 5 bases from V and 7 bases from J, with 9 bases between. The CDR3 DNA sequence: TGTGCCAGTAGTGAGGGGAGGGAGCAGTACTTC. It specifies CASSEGREQYF.

In this sample, this clone turned up a few times. The chain has TRBV24-1 and TRBJ2-1; the match to TRBD2 covers 7 bases. This CDR3 is 14 amino acids long. Trimming took 9 bases from V and 4 from J; bases not matched to a gene: 8. Germline CDR1 is KGHDR and CDR2 is SFDVKD. CDR3 amino acids: CATSGTTKYNEQFF. CDR3 bases: TGTGCCACCTCCGGGACTACCAAGTACAATGAGCAGTTCTTC.